The source of this T cell receptor beta chain is a study of blood T cells in healthy people across ages. As regards this clonotype: The target antigen is unknown.

Whole-study findings and limits: With age, beta diversity per million T cells declined roughly linearly, significantly by approximately 40.

The draw of peripheral blood yielded about 9.4 milliliters from each donor. Isolation of PBMCs gave at least 6 million cells per sample. CDR1 and CDR2 from the germline V gene are SQVTM and ANQGSEA. With 3 bases clipped from V and 11 bases from J, the junction kept 9 bases outside the gene matches. The CDR3 is 13 amino acids. For the second PCR, which ran for roughly 7 to 11 cycles, a sample-barcoded 5' primer and a J-beta primer mix were used. TCRdb called the 5' RACE reads again in MiXCR, with one record for every CDR3 protein. Seen here are about 780,000 distinct CDR3 sequences, about 46% observed once, and the top ten hold about a sixth.

The origin of this receptor is an elderly man in good health. The sequenced material came from blood. The chain employs TRBV29-1 and TRBJ2-5; 10 bases align to TRBD2. CDR3: CSVDPSGGDEQYF. The CDR3 nucleotides read TGCAGCGTTGACCCTAGCGGGGGTGATGAGCAGTACTTC.